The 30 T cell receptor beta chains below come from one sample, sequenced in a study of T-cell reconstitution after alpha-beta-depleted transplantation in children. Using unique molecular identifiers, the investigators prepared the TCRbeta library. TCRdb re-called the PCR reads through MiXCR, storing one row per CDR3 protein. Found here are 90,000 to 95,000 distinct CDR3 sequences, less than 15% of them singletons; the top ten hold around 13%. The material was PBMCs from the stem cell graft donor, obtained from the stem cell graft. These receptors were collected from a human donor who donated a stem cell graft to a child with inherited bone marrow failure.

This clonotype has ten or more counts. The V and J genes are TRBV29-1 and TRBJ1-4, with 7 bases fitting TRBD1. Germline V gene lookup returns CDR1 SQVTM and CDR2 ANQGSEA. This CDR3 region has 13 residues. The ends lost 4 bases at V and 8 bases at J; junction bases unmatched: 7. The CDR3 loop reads CSVAGGGGEKLFF. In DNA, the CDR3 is TGCAGCGTTGCTGGAGGGGGCGGCGAAAAACTGTTTTTT.

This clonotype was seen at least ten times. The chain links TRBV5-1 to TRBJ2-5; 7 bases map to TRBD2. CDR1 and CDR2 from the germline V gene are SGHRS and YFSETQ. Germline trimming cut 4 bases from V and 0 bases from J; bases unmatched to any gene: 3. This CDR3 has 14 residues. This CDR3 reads CASSGSGYQETQYF. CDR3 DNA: TGCGCCAGCAGCGGTAGCGGGTACCAAGAGACCCAGTACTTC.

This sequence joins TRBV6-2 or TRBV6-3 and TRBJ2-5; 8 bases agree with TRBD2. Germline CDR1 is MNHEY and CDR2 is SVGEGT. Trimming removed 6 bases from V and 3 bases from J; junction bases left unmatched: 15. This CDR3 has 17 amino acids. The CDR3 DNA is TGTGCCAGCAGGAAGATCAACCTAGCGGGCGCGAAAGAGACCCAGTACTTC. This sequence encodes CASRKINLAGAKETQYF.

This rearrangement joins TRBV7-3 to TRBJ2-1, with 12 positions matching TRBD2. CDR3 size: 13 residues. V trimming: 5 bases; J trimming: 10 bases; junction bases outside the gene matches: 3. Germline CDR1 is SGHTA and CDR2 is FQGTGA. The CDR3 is CASSASGGDEQFF. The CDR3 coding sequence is TGTGCCAGCAGCGCTAGCGGGGGGGACGAGCAGTTCTTC.

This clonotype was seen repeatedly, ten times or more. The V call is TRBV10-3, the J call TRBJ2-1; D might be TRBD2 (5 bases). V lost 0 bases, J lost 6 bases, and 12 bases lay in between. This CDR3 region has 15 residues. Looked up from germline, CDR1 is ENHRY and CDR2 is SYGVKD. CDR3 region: CAISESTGTVNEQFF. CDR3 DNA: TGTGCCATCAGTGAGTCGACGGGAACAGTCAATGAGCAGTTCTTC.

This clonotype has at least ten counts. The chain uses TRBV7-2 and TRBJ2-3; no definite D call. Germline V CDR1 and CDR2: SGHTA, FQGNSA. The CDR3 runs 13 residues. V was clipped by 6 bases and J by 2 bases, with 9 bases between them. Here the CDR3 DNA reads TGTGCCAGCAGTCGAAGGACCACAGATACGCAGTATTTT. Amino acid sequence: CASSRRTTDTQYF. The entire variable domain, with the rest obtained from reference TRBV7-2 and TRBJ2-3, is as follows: GAGVSQSPSNKVTEKGKDVELRCDPISGHTALYWYRQSLGQGLEFLIYFQGNSAPDKSGLPSDRFSAERTGGSVSTLTIQRTQQEDSAVYLCASSRRTTDTQYFGPGTRLTVL.

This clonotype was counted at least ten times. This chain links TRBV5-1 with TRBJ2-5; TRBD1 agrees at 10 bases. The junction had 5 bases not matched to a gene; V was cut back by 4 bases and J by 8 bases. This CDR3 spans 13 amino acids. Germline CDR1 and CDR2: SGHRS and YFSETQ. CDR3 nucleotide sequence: TGCGCCAGCAGCGAGACAGGGGGCTTAACCCAGTACTTC. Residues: CASSETGGLTQYF.

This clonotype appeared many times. CDR3 region: CASSLKPNWGGPSFTDTQYF. In DNA, the CDR3 is TGTGCCAGCAGCCTCAAACCCAACTGGGGGGGTCCTTCTTTCACAGATACGCAGTATTTT. The V and J genes are TRBV11-2 and TRBJ2-3; 7 nucleotides match TRBD2. Germline values: CDR1 SGHAT, CDR2 FQNNGV. CDR3 size: 20 residues. V was pared by 5 bases and J by 2 bases, with 22 bases of the junction left unmatched.

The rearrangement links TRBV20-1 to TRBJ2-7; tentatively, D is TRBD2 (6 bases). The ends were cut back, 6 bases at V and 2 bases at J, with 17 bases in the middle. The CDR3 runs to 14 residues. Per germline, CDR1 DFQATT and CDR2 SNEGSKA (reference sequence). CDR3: CSAYAAGLTYEQYF. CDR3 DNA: TGCAGTGCCTACGCCGCGGGACTCACCTACGAGCAGTACTTC.

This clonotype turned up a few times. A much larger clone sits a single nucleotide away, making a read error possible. CDR3 nucleotides: TGTGCCAGCAGCTTGGAGGCCCAAGAGACCCAGTACTTC. Translated: CASSLEAQETQYF. The chain carries TRBV5-4 and TRBJ2-5; D remains ambiguous. Germline CDR1 and CDR2: SGHNT and YYREEE (reference sequence). The CDR3 is 13 amino acids. V was shortened by 0 bases and J by 1 base, with 4 bases between the two germline ends. The variable domain in full, completed from reference TRBV5-4 and TRBJ2-5, reads ETGVTQSPTHLIKTRGQQVTLRCSSQSGHNTVSWYQQALGQGPQFIFQYYREEENGRGNFPPRFSGLQFPNYSSELNVNALELDDSALYLCASSLEAQETQYFGPGTRLLVL.

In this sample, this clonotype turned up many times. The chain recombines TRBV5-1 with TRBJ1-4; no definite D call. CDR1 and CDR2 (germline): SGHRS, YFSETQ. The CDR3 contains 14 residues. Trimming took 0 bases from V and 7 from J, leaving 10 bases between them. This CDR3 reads CASSLEGKGEKLFF. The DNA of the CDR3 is TGCGCCAGCAGCTTGGAAGGGAAGGGTGAAAAACTGTTTTTT.

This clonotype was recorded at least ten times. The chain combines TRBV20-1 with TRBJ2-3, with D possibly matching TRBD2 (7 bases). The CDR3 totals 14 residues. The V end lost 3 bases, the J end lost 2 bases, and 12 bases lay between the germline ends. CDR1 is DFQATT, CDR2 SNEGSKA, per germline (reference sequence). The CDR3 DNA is TGCAGTGCTAGGAGGGGGGGGCCCACAGATACGCAGTATTTT. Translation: CSARRGGPTDTQYF.

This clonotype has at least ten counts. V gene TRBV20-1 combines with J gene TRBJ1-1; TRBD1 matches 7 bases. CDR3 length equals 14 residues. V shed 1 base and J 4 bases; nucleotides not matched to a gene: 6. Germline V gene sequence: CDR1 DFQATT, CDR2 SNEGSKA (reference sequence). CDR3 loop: CSARAATGRTEAFF. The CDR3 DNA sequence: TGCAGTGCTAGAGCGGCGACAGGGCGCACTGAAGCTTTCTTT.

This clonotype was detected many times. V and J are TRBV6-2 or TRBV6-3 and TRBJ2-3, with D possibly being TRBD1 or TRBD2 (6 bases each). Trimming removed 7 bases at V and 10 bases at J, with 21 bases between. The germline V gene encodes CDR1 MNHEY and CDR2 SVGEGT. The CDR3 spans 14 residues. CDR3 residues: CASTGASLLSAQYF. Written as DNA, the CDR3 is TGTGCCAGCACGGGGGCTAGCCTACTTAGTGCGCAGTATTTT.

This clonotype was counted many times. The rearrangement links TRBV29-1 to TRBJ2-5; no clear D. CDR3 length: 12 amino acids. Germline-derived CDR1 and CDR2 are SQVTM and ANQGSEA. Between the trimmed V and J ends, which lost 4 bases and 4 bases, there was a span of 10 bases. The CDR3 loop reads CSVAPLGETQYF. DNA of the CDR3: TGCAGCGTTGCCCCTCTCGGAGAGACCCAGTACTTC.

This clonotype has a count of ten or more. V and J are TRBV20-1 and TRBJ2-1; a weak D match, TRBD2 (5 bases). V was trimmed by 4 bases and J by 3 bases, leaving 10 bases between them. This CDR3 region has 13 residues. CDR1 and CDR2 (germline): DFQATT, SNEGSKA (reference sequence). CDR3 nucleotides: TGCAGTGCTACCGGGATCATCTACAATGAGCAGTTCTTC. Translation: CSATGIIYNEQFF.

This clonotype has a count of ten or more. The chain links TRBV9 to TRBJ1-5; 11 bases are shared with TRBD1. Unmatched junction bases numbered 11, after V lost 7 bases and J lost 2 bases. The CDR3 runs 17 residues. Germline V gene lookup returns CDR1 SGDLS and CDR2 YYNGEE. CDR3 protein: CASASGTGGGGNQPQHF. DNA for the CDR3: TGTGCCAGCGCTTCCGGGACAGGGGGTGGTGGCAATCAGCCCCAGCATTTT.

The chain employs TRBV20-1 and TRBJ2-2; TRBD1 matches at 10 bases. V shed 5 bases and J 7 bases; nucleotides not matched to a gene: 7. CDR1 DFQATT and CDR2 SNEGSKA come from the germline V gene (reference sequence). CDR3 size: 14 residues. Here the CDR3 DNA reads TGCAGTGCTGGGGGGGGACAGGGGAACGGGGAGCTGTTTTTT. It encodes CSAGGGQGNGELFF.

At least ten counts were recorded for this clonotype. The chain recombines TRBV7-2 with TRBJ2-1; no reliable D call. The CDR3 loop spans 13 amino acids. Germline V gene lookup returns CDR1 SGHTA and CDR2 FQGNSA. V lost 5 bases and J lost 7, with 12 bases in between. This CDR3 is CASSLLGVNEQFF. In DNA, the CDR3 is TGTGCCAGCAGCCTGCTTGGGGTGAATGAGCAGTTCTTC.

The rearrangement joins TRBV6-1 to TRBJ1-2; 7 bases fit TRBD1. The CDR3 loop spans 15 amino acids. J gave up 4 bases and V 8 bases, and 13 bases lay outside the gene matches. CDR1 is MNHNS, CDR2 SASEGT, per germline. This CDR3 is CASAPSGTATYGYTF. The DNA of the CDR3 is TGTGCCAGCGCACCCTCCGGGACAGCAACCTATGGCTACACCTTC.

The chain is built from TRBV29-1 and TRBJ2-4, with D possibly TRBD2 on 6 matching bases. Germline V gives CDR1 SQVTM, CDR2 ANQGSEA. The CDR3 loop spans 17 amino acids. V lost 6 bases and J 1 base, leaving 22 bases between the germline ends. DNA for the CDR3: TGCAGCGTGGGGGGTCTCGAGGGGCCGGGGGCCAAAAACATTCAGTACTTC. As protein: CSVGGLEGPGAKNIQYF.

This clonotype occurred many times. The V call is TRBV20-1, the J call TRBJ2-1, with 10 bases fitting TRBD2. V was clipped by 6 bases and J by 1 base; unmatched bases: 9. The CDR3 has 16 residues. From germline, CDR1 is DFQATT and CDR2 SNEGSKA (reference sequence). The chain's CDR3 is CSALGVAGGSYNEQFF. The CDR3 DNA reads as TGCAGTGCCTTGGGGGTAGCGGGAGGTTCCTACAATGAGCAGTTCTTC.

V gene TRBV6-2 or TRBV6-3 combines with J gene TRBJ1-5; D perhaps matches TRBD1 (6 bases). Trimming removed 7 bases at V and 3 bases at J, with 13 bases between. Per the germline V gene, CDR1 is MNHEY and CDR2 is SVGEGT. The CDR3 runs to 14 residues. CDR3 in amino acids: CASTDRQDNQPQHF. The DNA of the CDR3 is TGTGCCAGCACCGACCGACAGGACAATCAGCCCCAGCATTTT.

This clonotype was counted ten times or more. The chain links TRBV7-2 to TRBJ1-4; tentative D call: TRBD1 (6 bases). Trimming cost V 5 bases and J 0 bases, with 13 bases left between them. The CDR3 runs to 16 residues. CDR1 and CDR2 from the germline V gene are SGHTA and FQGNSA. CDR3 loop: CASSPDRFSTNEKLFF. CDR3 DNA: TGTGCCAGCAGCCCCGACAGGTTCTCAACTAATGAAAAACTGTTTTTT.

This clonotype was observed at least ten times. CDR3 nucleotide sequence: TGCGCCAGCAGCGCCTCAGCGGGGGGGCCGGCAGATACGCAGTATTTT. Amino acid sequence: CASSASAGGPADTQYF. The chain combines TRBV5-1 with TRBJ2-3, with 10 bases identical to TRBD2. Germline loops: CDR1 SGHRS, CDR2 YFSETQ. CDR3 length equals 16 residues. V was clipped by 4 bases and J by 4 bases; unmatched bases: 9.

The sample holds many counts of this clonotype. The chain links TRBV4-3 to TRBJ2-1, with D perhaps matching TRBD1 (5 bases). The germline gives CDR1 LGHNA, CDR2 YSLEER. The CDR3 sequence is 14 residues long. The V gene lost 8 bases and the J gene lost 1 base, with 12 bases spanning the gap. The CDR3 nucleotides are TGCGCCAGCCAAGATCCAGGGTCCTACAATGAGCAGTTCTTC. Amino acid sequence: CASQDPGSYNEQFF.

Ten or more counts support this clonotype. The DNA for the CDR3 is TGTGCCAGCAGCTTGACACTTGAAGCTTTCTTT. It codes for CASSLTLEAFF. The rearrangement uses TRBV2 and TRBJ1-1; no firm D call. The V end lost 6 bases, the J end lost 7 bases, and 9 bases lay between the germline ends. CDR3 length equals 11 residues. In germline, CDR1 is SNHLY, CDR2 FYNNEI.

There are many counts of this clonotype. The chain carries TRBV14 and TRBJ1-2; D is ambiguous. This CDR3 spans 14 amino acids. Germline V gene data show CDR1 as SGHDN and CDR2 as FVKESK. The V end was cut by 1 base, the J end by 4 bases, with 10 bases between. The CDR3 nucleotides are TGTGCCAGCAGCCAAGGTGGCAGTGCCTATGGCTACACCTTC. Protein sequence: CASSQGGSAYGYTF.

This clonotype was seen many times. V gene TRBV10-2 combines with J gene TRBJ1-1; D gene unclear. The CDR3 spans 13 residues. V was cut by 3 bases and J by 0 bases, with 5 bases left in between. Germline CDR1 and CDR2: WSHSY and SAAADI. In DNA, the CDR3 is TGCGCCAGCAGTGATCCCTTGAACACTGAAGCTTTCTTT. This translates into CASSDPLNTEAFF.

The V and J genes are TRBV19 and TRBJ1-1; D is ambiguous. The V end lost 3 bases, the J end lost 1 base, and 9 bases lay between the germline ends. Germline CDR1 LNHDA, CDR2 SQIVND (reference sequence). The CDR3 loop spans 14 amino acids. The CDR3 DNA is TGTGCCAGTAGTATTCCGTATCCGAACACTGAAGCTTTCTTT. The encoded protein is CASSIPYPNTEAFF. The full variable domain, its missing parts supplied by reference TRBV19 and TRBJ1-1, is DGGITQSPKYLFRKEGQNVTLSCEQNLNHDAMYWYRQDPGQGLRLIYYSQIVNDFQKGDIAEGYSVSREKKESFPLTVTSAQKNPTAFYLCASSIPYPNTEAFFGQGTRLTVV.